This TCR beta chain is from a study of T cell responses to AZD1222 COVID-19 vaccine. Turning to this clone: Its cognate antigen is unknown.

Using immunoSEQ multiplex PCR, the repertoire was profiled, and TCRdb retains in-frame clones only, with some absent. The sample lists more than 150,000 clones, approximately 90% occurring once. Findings and caveats of the study: Vaccination with two AZD1222 doses was followed by a rise in Spike-specific TCR breadth and depth. White British donors predominated, females outnumbered males, and clonal diversity was possibly underestimated.

Whether given at about 4 or about 12 weeks, second doses were pooled. This specimen was peripheral blood, taken 28 days after the second AZD1222 dose. This receptor was identified in an adult who received the AZD1222 COVID-19 vaccine.

This CDR3 is CASSHDRAYGYTF. CDR3 bases: TGTGCCAGCAGCCATGACAGGGCCTATGGCTACACCTTC. The chain uses TRBV12-3 or TRBV12-4 and TRBJ1-2, with TRBD1 matching over 7 bases. The CDR3 runs 13 residues. V gave up 6 bases and J gave up 4 bases; unmatched junction bases: 5.